This T cell receptor beta chain was profiled in a study of metastatic and nonmetastatic thyroid tumors. Looking at the study overall: Repertoire data that came from the blood and tumor or nodule tissue of malignant and benign thyroid patients were compared.

This clone was found a few times. The antigen remains unidentified. Sequence at one end of the junction differs from germline and may be a read error. Study-level results: Across blood and tumor, TCR beta diversity in malignant thyroid tumors was reportedly significantly higher than in benign nodules.

Thyroid surgery took place with no prior treatment in any patient. The CDR3 length is 11 residues. Germline CDR1 reads MNHNS; CDR2 reads SASEGT. TCRdb re-analyzed the PCR reads through MiXCR. The sample contains approximately 7,000 clones, around a quarter of which appear only once. The sample was adjacent normal tissue. The chain couples TRBV6-1 to TRBJ2-3; perhaps TRBD2 as D (5 bases). The clonotype originates from a male donor with papillary thyroid cancer or a benign thyroid nodule (not recorded which). Some clones in this sample may be carry-over from other donors' samples. The CDR3 protein is CANSGERTQYF. CDR3 sequence (DNA): TGTGCCAACAGTGGGGAGCGGACGCAGTATTTT.